The 14 T cell receptor beta chains presented below share a single source sample, sequenced in a study of CD8 T cells in Susac syndrome. Reverse transcription of roughly 0.5 to 1 ug RNA was performed with random hexamers. Via MiXCR, TCRdb re-called the immunoSEQ multiplex PCR reads, giving one row per CDR3 protein. Seen here are some 130,000 distinct CDR3 sequences, more than 85% observed once, and the top ten hold roughly 0.2%. Sequenced material: CD8+ T cells from PBMCs. The source is a human donor with Susac syndrome.

The chain has TRBV12-3 or TRBV12-4 and TRBJ2-1; no definite D call. V lost 4 bases, J lost 9 bases, and 10 bases lay in between. CDR3 size: 12 residues. CDR3 sequence: CASSSSRLEQFF. CDR3 coding DNA: TGTGCCAGCAGTTCCTCGCGCCTTGAGCAGTTCTTC.

V and J are TRBV29-1 and TRBJ2-7, with D unresolved. Germline CDR1 reads SQVTM; CDR2 reads ANQGSEA. The V gene lost 7 bases and the J gene lost 0 bases, with 10 bases spanning the gap. The length of the CDR3 is 12 residues. CDR3 bases: TGCAGCGCCCACGTTGGCTCCTACGAGCAGTACTTC. Its protein product is CSAHVGSYEQYF.

The chain uses TRBV20-1 and TRBJ2-1; 11 positions match TRBD2. CDR3 size: 13 residues. The germline gives CDR1 DFQATT, CDR2 SNEGSKA (reference sequence). The junction had 1 base not matched to a gene; V was cut back by 3 bases and J by 6 bases. CDR3 residues: CSARGLAANEQFF. CDR3 in DNA: TGCAGTGCTAGGGGACTAGCGGCCAATGAGCAGTTCTTC.

This chain joins TRBV9 and TRBJ1-1, with D possibly matching TRBD1 (6 bases). V gave up 1 base and J gave up 7 bases, with 11 bases separating them. In germline, CDR1 is SGDLS, CDR2 YYNGEE. The CDR3 is made up of 13 amino acids. The CDR3 loop is CASSVITGSEAFF. The CDR3 DNA reads as TGTGCCAGCAGCGTAATTACAGGGAGTGAAGCTTTCTTT.

The J gene is TRBJ1-2, the V gene TRBV30; no definite D call. CDR3 length: 15 amino acids. The V gene's germline CDR1 is GTSNPN and CDR2 SVGIG (reference sequence). V gave up 7 bases and J gave up 7 bases, with 25 bases separating them. In nucleotides, the CDR3 is TGTGCCTTACTTGGACTAAGGGCTGGCCAGGCTGGCTACACCTTC. Encoded protein: CALLGLRAGQAGYTF.

The V and J genes are TRBV27 and TRBJ1-4; D gene uncertain. The CDR3 has 12 amino acids. CDR1 and CDR2 (germline): MNHEY, SMNVEV (reference sequence). The ends were cut back, 7 bases at V and 4 bases at J, with 7 bases in the middle. Here the CDR3 reads CASKRSNEKLFF. In DNA form, the CDR3 reads TGTGCCAGCAAGAGAAGTAATGAAAAACTGTTTTTT.

V usage is TRBV20-1 and J usage is TRBJ2-2, with a weak D call TRBD2 (6 bases). The V and J ends lost 5 bases and 2 bases respectively, with 9 bases between them. In germline, CDR1 is DFQATT, CDR2 SNEGSKA (reference sequence). The CDR3 length is 13 residues. DNA of the CDR3: TGCAGTGCTCTAGCGAGTAACACCGGGGAGCTGTTTTTT. It specifies CSALASNTGELFF.

V and J are TRBV6-6 and TRBJ2-6; no definite D call. Trimming removed 7 bases at V and 3 bases at J, with 10 bases between. CDR1 MNHNY and CDR2 SVGAGI come from the germline V gene (reference sequence). The CDR3 loop spans 14 amino acids. The chain's CDR3 is CASTMGGGANVLTF. DNA for the CDR3: TGTGCCAGCACCATGGGCGGTGGGGCCAACGTCCTGACTTTC.

V is TRBV5-1 and J is TRBJ2-7; TRBD1 aligns across 9 bases. CDR1 is SGHRS and CDR2 is YFSETQ in the germline V gene. After removal of 4 bases from V and 7 bases from J, the junction contained 9 bases not matched to a gene. This CDR3 spans 14 amino acids. CDR3 coding DNA: TGCGCCAGCAGCGAGGGGACAGGGACGTGGGAGCAGTACTTC. As protein: CASSEGTGTWEQYF.

The chain is built from TRBV25-1 and TRBJ1-1; TRBD1 agrees at 7 bases. The ends lost 4 bases at V and 0 bases at J; junction bases unmatched: 5. Per the germline V gene, CDR1 is MGHDK and CDR2 is SYGVNS. The CDR3 consists of 15 residues. Here the CDR3 DNA reads TGTGCCAGCAGTGGGTTACAGGGGATGAACACTGAAGCTTTCTTT. It translates to CASSGLQGMNTEAFF.

The chain has TRBV9 and TRBJ1-2, with 9 bases identical to TRBD1. Germline CDR1 SGDLS, CDR2 YYNGEE. CDR3 length: 13 amino acids. Trimming removed 4 bases from V and 6 bases from J; junction bases left unmatched: 4. The CDR3 region is CASSWGQGHGYTF. The CDR3 nucleotides read TGTGCCAGCAGCTGGGGACAGGGACATGGCTACACCTTC.

Written as DNA, the CDR3 is TGCGCCAGCAGCCCCCCAGGGAGCCAGGGGGCCTACGAGCAGTACTTC. This gives the protein CASSPPGSQGAYEQYF. This rearrangement joins TRBV4-1 to TRBJ2-7, with 7 bases that match TRBD1. This CDR3 spans 16 amino acids. Looked up from germline, CDR1 is MGHRA and CDR2 is YSYEKL. V lost 4 bases, J lost 2 bases, and 11 bases stayed unmatched.

CDR3 amino acids: CASSQDWGYTF. The DNA for the CDR3 is TGCGCCAGCAGCCAAGATTGGGGCTACACCTTC. This chain links TRBV4-1 with TRBJ1-2; D not certain. V was clipped by 0 bases and J by 8 bases, with 4 bases between them. This CDR3 has 11 residues. Germline CDR1 is MGHRA and CDR2 is YSYEKL.

The chain has TRBV7-2 and TRBJ2-3, with 10 bases matching TRBD2. The CDR3 runs 16 residues. CDR1 is SGHTA, CDR2 FQGNSA, per germline. The V and J ends lost 2 bases and 6 bases, in that order; junction bases with no gene match: 8. The CDR3, as DNA: TGTGCCAGCAGCTTATCGGCTAGCGGGAGAACGGATACGCAGTATTTT. Residues: CASSLSASGRTDTQYF.